One and the same sample provided the 4 T cell receptor beta chains below, sequenced in a study of beta chain features in type 1 diabetes. Sequencing targeted expressed TCRB transcripts, as all isolated RNA had been reverse transcribed. Generated by immunoSEQ multiplex PCR, the TCRdb table keeps only in-frame clones and is missing some. The sample yields roughly 350,000 clones, roughly 11% seen once. Sequencing was carried out using naive CD4+ T cells from blood. All receptors derive from a woman in her twenties or thirties in good health.

This clone showed up just a few times. This chain uses TRBV5-1 with TRBJ2-1; 8 nucleotides align to TRBD2. The CDR3 is 16 residues long. Looked up from germline, CDR1 is SGHRS and CDR2 is YFSETQ. After removal of 4 bases from V and 7 bases from J, the junction contained 13 bases not matched to a gene. The CDR3, as DNA: TGCGCCAGCAGCCCCCGGGGGCCGGGAGGGCCAAATGAGCAGTTCTTC. This codes for CASSPRGPGGPNEQFF.

V usage is TRBV5-1 and J usage is TRBJ2-1; TRBD1 matches at 8 bases. Germline-derived CDR1 and CDR2 are SGHRS and YFSETQ. CDR3 size: 15 residues. J gave up 5 bases and V 4 bases, and 8 bases lay outside the gene matches. In DNA form, the CDR3 reads TGCGCCAGCAGCCTGGGGGACAGGCGTGACAATGAGCAGTTCTTC. This gives the protein CASSLGDRRDNEQFF.

The chain combines TRBV28 with TRBJ2-7, with 13 bases fitting TRBD2. Germline trimming cut 1 base from V and 2 bases from J; bases unmatched to any gene: 2. This CDR3 is built from 16 residues. Germline loops: CDR1 MDHEN, CDR2 SYDVKM. The CDR3 sequence: CASSLSGTSGTYEQYF. The CDR3 DNA follows: TGTGCCAGCAGTTTATCCGGGACTAGCGGGACCTACGAGCAGTACTTC. Filled out from reference TRBV28 and TRBJ2-7, the complete variable domain reads DVKVTQSSRYLVKRTGEKVFLECVQDMDHENMFWYRQDPGLGLRLIYFSYDVKMKEKGDIPEGYSVSREKKERFSLILESASTNQTSMYLCASSLSGTSGTYEQYFGPGTRLTVT.

This chain links TRBV7-9 with TRBJ2-3, with TRBD2 matching 11 bases. V lost 5 bases and J lost 1; bases outside the gene matches: 5. CDR1 and CDR2 (germline): SEHNR, FQNEAQ (reference sequence). The CDR3 is made up of 16 amino acids. The CDR3 loop is CASSRTGLAGTDTQYF. The CDR3 DNA is TGTGCCAGCAGCCGAACGGGACTAGCGGGCACAGATACGCAGTATTTT.